This TCR beta chain appears in the sequencing data of a study of neoadjuvant anti-PD-1 for oral cavity cancer. In the study overall: Patients mostly received three to four biweekly nivolumab doses at 3 mg/kg before surgery. Study-level results: After neoadjuvant nivolumab, PBMC T cell clonality was significantly higher in non-responders than responders. With three patients per group, TCR findings need larger cohorts.

Trimming cost V 6 bases and J 7 bases, with 10 bases left between them. CDR3 length equals 11 residues. Germline lookup yields CDR1 MNHEY and CDR2 SVGAGI. Regarding time point: after neoadjuvant nivolumab, at surgical resection. These oral cavity squamous cell carcinomas were HPV-negative and locally advanced. Remarks on this clone: What it recognizes is unknown. Other DNA sequences in the sample encode the same CDR3.

Clones were read by immunoSEQ multiplex PCR, and TCRdb kept only the in-frame ones, dropping some. Among around 70,000 clones listed, more than 75% were seen once. The gene calls are TRBV6-5 and TRBJ2-7, with a weak D call TRBD2 (6 bases). Specimen: PBMCs, collected after nivolumab (anti-PD-1) treatment. This sequence was found in a person aged 35-80 years with oral cavity squamous cell carcinoma. In nucleotides, the CDR3 is TGTGCCAGCAGGCGGGGCGGGGAGCAGTACTTC. This encodes CASRRGGEQYF.